The 30 T cell receptor beta chains presented below share a single source sample, sequenced in a study of T cell responses to AZD1222 COVID-19 vaccine. The assay was immunoSEQ multiplex PCR, and TCRdb's table has in-frame clones only and misses some. This table has around 120,000 clones, approximately 90% appearing once. The starting material was peripheral blood, obtained on day 0 of AZD1222 vaccination. The receptors were gathered from an adult in good health.

Here the CDR3 DNA reads TGTGCCAGCAGTTTAGACAGTAACTCCTATAATTCACCCCTCCACTTT. It codes for CASSLDSNSYNSPLHF. The gene calls are TRBV28 and TRBJ1-6, with a possible D match to TRBD1 (5 bases). V shed 2 bases and J shed 0 bases, with 8 bases lying between them. Germline assignment: CDR1 MDHEN and CDR2 SYDVKM. The CDR3 extends over 16 amino acids.

This clone was counted once. The rearrangement uses TRBV2 and TRBJ2-1, with 11 bases aligning to TRBD2. The germline gives CDR1 SNHLY, CDR2 FYNNEI. J gave up 8 bases and V 1 base, and 7 bases lay outside the gene matches. This CDR3 has 16 residues. DNA of the CDR3: TGTGCCAGCAGTGAAGGACTAGCGGGAATTGGAGATGAGCAGTTCTTC. Translated: CASSEGLAGIGDEQFF.

V usage is TRBV9 and J usage is TRBJ2-2; tentatively, D is TRBD2 (6 bases). The CDR3 covers 15 residues. Germline lookup yields CDR1 SGDLS and CDR2 YYNGEE. Trimming removed 0 bases from V and 6 bases from J, with 12 bases in between. The DNA of the CDR3 is TGTGCCAGCAGCGTAGCCGGGAGAGGCGCCGGGGAGCTGTTTTTT. Its protein product is CASSVAGRGAGELFF.

The chain links TRBV5-1 to TRBJ2-7; D unresolved. The CDR3 consists of 14 residues. Germline loops: CDR1 SGHRS, CDR2 YFSETQ. The germline V and J ends were trimmed by 6 bases and 4 bases, with 17 bases remaining between them. CDR3 amino acids: CASKINLGLYEQYF. DNA of the CDR3: TGCGCCAGCAAGATTAACCTGGGCCTATACGAGCAGTACTTC.

The chain joins TRBV19 to TRBJ1-4; D remains unclear. Germline V lookup: CDR1 LNHDA, CDR2 SQIVND (reference sequence). The CDR3 consists of 14 residues. V gave up 7 bases and J gave up 2 bases, with 11 bases separating them. As DNA, the CDR3 is TGTGCCAGTATCGGAAGGTTTACTAATGAAAAACTGTTTTTT. Its protein is CASIGRFTNEKLFF.

The chain joins TRBV11-2 to TRBJ1-6; D gene unclear. Germline V gene data show CDR1 as SGHAT and CDR2 as FQNNGV. With 1 base removed from V and 1 base from J, the gap between germline ends came to 17 bases. This CDR3 comprises 19 residues. CDR3 DNA sequence: TGTGCCAGCAGCTTAGCCCCAGTGACTTCGCGATCCTATAATTCACCCCTCCACTTT. Its translation is CASSLAPVTSRSYNSPLHF.

This chain joins TRBV7-8 and TRBJ2-7; D possibly corresponds to TRBD2 (6 bases). The CDR3 totals 16 residues. Between the trimmed V and J ends, which lost 1 base and 6 bases, there was a span of 19 bases. The germline V gene encodes CDR1 SGHVS and CDR2 FQNEAQ. In nucleotides, the CDR3 is TGTGCCAGCAGCTTAGGAACCCAGGCCTCGGGAGTCGAGCAGTACTTC. Protein product: CASSLGTQASGVEQYF.

The rearrangement links TRBV28 to TRBJ1-4, with D perhaps matching TRBD1 (6 bases). V lost 7 bases and J lost 8, with 23 bases in between. This CDR3 has 16 residues. Germline values: CDR1 MDHEN, CDR2 SYDVKM. The chain's CDR3 is CASTSGSGGLWEKLFF. The CDR3 DNA reads as TGTGCCAGCACCTCTGGTAGCGGGGGCTTGTGGGAAAAACTGTTTTTT.

The chain links TRBV2 to TRBJ1-5, with TRBD1 matching 7 bases. In germline, CDR1 is SNHLY, CDR2 FYNNEI. CDR3 length equals 14 residues. Trimming cost V 6 bases and J 6 bases; bases outside gene matches: 8. This CDR3 reads CASRRQGSSQPQHF. CDR3 nucleotide sequence: TGTGCCAGCAGGAGACAGGGATCCAGTCAGCCCCAGCATTTT.

This chain connects TRBV11-3 to TRBJ2-3, with unresolved D. This CDR3 is built from 15 residues. Germline-derived CDR1 and CDR2 are SGHNT and YENEEA. Trimming took 1 base from V and 1 from J, leaving 9 bases between them. CDR3 loop: CASSLGQPGTDTQYF. The DNA for the CDR3 is TGTGCCAGCAGCTTAGGGCAGCCAGGCACAGATACGCAGTATTTT.

The V and J genes are TRBV9 and TRBJ2-3; 10 nucleotides agree with TRBD2. With 0 bases clipped from V and 4 bases from J, the junction kept 11 bases outside the gene matches. This CDR3 region has 18 residues. Germline assignment: CDR1 SGDLS and CDR2 YYNGEE. CDR3 DNA sequence: TGTGCCAGCAGCGTAGGGCCCGCTAGCGGGAGTTTCGCAGATACGCAGTATTTT. It specifies CASSVGPASGSFADTQYF.

This chain connects TRBV29-1 to TRBJ2-1, with D possibly being TRBD2 (7 bases). The V and J ends lost 7 bases and 3 bases respectively, with 19 bases between them. The germline V gene encodes CDR1 SQVTM and CDR2 ANQGSEA. The CDR3 length is 15 residues. This CDR3 is CSAFLGGGRYNEQFF. The DNA of the CDR3 is TGCAGCGCCTTTTTGGGGGGGGGCCGCTACAATGAGCAGTTCTTC.

The chain couples TRBV9 to TRBJ2-1; D may be TRBD2 (6 bases). The germline V gene has CDR1 SGDLS and CDR2 YYNGEE. This CDR3 has 18 residues. V gave up 0 bases and J gave up 0 bases, with 16 bases separating them. CDR3 DNA sequence: TGTGCCAGCAGCGTAGGCGGTAGCGGCCATAGCTCCTACAATGAGCAGTTCTTC. It translates to CASSVGGSGHSSYNEQFF.

CDR3 bases: TGTGCCAGCAGCCGGGACACGAAGAACACTGAAGCTTTCTTT. It yields the protein CASSRDTKNTEAFF. This rearrangement joins TRBV11-2 to TRBJ1-1, with D maybe TRBD1 (6 bases). In germline, CDR1 is SGHAT, CDR2 FQNNGV. Trimming left V 5 bases short and J 1 base short, with 11 bases between. The CDR3 has 14 residues.

The J gene is TRBJ1-2, the V gene TRBV6-5; 7 bases agree with TRBD1. The CDR3 consists of 14 residues. V was pared by 6 bases and J by 2 bases, with 6 bases of the junction left unmatched. Per germline, CDR1 MNHEY and CDR2 SVGAGI. CDR3: CASRDLQGNYGYTF. CDR3 DNA: TGTGCCAGCAGGGATTTACAGGGGAACTATGGCTACACCTTC.

The J gene is TRBJ2-2, the V gene TRBV11-3; tentatively, D is TRBD2 (5 bases). The germline V and J ends were trimmed by 4 bases and 1 base, with 16 bases remaining between them. Germline V lookup: CDR1 SGHNT, CDR2 YENEEA. This CDR3 contains 17 residues. The CDR3 DNA reads TGTGCCAGCAGCTCCAGCCGGGATTCCTTGAACACCGGGGAGCTGTTTTTT. Its translation is CASSSSRDSLNTGELFF.

The gene calls are TRBV29-1 and TRBJ2-1; a possible D gene is TRBD2 (5 bases). Trimming removed 5 bases at V and 8 bases at J, with 19 bases between. Germline-derived CDR1 and CDR2 are SQVTM and ANQGSEA. The CDR3 is 14 amino acids. CDR3 in DNA: TGCAGCGTTAAGACGCGAATCGGGGTCGATGAGCAGTTCTTC. This sequence encodes CSVKTRIGVDEQFF.

The chain couples TRBV27 to TRBJ2-3; no definite D call. Per germline, CDR1 MNHEY and CDR2 SMNVEV (reference sequence). The CDR3 loop spans 13 amino acids. The ends were cut back, 5 bases at V and 3 bases at J, with 9 bases in the middle. The CDR3 nucleotides read TGTGCCAGCAGTCCAACCTGGACAGATACGCAGTATTTT. Protein: CASSPTWTDTQYF.

The CDR3 spells CASSPRTGNSPLHF. The CDR3 region has the DNA TGTGCCAGCAGCCCCCGGACAGGAAATTCACCCCTCCACTTT. The chain employs TRBV9 and TRBJ1-6; TRBD1 matches at 7 bases. The germline CDR1 and CDR2 sequences are SGDLS and YYNGEE. There are 14 residues in the CDR3. After removal of 4 bases from V and 7 bases from J, the junction contained 5 bases not matched to a gene.

The chain has TRBV6-2 or TRBV6-3 and TRBJ1-2; D might be TRBD1 (5 bases). V was trimmed by 1 base and J by 8 bases, leaving 11 bases between them. This CDR3 region has 13 residues. Germline lookup yields CDR1 MNHEY and CDR2 SVGEGT. This CDR3 reads CASSYFTGEGYTF. DNA for the CDR3: TGTGCCAGCAGTTACTTTACGGGGGAAGGCTACACCTTC.

The rearrangement links TRBV15 to TRBJ1-2, with D perhaps TRBD1 (5 bases). The CDR3 length is 14 residues. Germline V gene lookup returns CDR1 LNHNV and CDR2 YYDKDF (reference sequence). The ends were cut back, 6 bases at V and 8 bases at J, with 19 bases in the middle. The CDR3 region is CATSNRLTKDGYTF. The CDR3 region has the DNA TGTGCCACCAGTAACAGGTTGACCAAAGACGGCTACACCTTC. The full variable domain, in which reference TRBV15 and TRBJ1-2 provide the parts outside the CDR3, is DAMVIQNPRYQVTQFGKPVTLSCSQTLNHNVMYWYQQKSSQAPKLLFHYYDKDFNNEADTPDNFQSRRPNTSFCFLDIRSPGLGDTAMYLCATSNRLTKDGYTFGSGTRLTVV.

The gene calls are TRBV3-1 (or the pseudogene TRBV3-2) and TRBJ2-1; D may be TRBD1 (5 bases). This CDR3 has 14 amino acids. Germline V gene data show CDR1 as LGHDT and CDR2 as YNNKEL (reference sequence). Trimming left V 7 bases short and J 3 bases short, with 13 bases between. The DNA of the CDR3 is TGTGCCAGCACCAATCGACAGAACTACAATGAGCAGTTCTTC. Amino acid sequence: CASTNRQNYNEQFF.

This chain links TRBV2 with TRBJ1-6, with 9 bases aligning to TRBD1. CDR3 length: 14 residues. Germline CDR1 and CDR2: SNHLY and FYNNEI. The V gene end was trimmed by 4 bases and the J gene end by 9 bases; junction bases not matched to a gene: 4. As DNA, the CDR3 is TGTGCCAGCAGTGTCGGACAGGGGAGTTCACCCCTCCACTTT. Translated, it gives CASSVGQGSSPLHF.

V usage is TRBV11-3 and J usage is TRBJ1-3; no firm D call. The CDR3 spans 15 residues. Between the trimmed V and J ends, which lost 5 bases and 0 bases, there was a span of 11 bases. CDR1 is SGHNT, CDR2 YENEEA, per germline. CDR3 coding DNA: TGTGCCAGCAGCCGTGGGTCTGGCTCTGGAAACACCATATATTTT. Translated: CASSRGSGSGNTIYF.

This clone was seen just once. V is TRBV28 and J is TRBJ2-7; 8 bases map to TRBD1. The V gene's germline CDR1 is MDHEN and CDR2 SYDVKM. This CDR3 region has 15 residues. The ends lost 6 bases at V and 4 bases at J; junction bases unmatched: 11. DNA of the CDR3: TGTGCCAGCAGCCTACTCGACAGGGGACTTTACGAGCAGTACTTC. Protein product: CASSLLDRGLYEQYF.

The gene calls are TRBV28 and TRBJ1-5; no clear D. The germline V gene encodes CDR1 MDHEN and CDR2 SYDVKM. This CDR3 has 12 amino acids. V was clipped by 5 bases and J by 7 bases, with 9 bases between them. The CDR3 coding sequence is TGTGCCAGCAGTCCCCCCGGGCAGCCCCAGCATTTT. Amino acids: CASSPPGQPQHF.

This chain connects TRBV27 to TRBJ2-1, with 7 bases identical to TRBD2. The trim removed 3 bases at V and 0 bases at J, leaving 2 bases unmatched. Germline lookup yields CDR1 MNHEY and CDR2 SMNVEV (reference sequence). CDR3 length: 15 residues. DNA of the CDR3: TGTGCCAGCAGTTTTGGCGGGGGCTCCTACAATGAGCAGTTCTTC. Protein: CASSFGGGSYNEQFF.

The chain employs TRBV2 and TRBJ1-1, with D possibly matching TRBD1 (5 bases). V was trimmed by 2 bases and J by 1 base, leaving 8 bases between them. Per germline, CDR1 SNHLY and CDR2 FYNNEI. The CDR3 has 14 residues. CDR3 DNA: TGTGCCAGCAGTGAAATGGGGGGGAACACTGAAGCTTTCTTT. It specifies CASSEMGGNTEAFF.

About this clone itself: Other DNA sequences within the sample encode an identical CDR3. V and J are TRBV6-5 and TRBJ2-2; D perhaps matches TRBD2 (5 bases). V gave up 3 bases and J gave up 1 base, with 9 bases separating them. The CDR3 length is 15 residues. Germline assignment: CDR1 MNHEY and CDR2 SVGAGI. CDR3 sequence reads: CASSYSGRNTGELFF. DNA of the CDR3: TGTGCCAGCAGTTATTCGGGGAGGAACACCGGGGAGCTGTTTTTT.

V usage is TRBV5-5 and J usage is TRBJ2-3; no clear D. The germline V and J ends were trimmed by 0 bases and 4 bases, with 6 bases remaining between them. CDR1 SGHKS and CDR2 YYEKEE come from the germline V gene (reference sequence). This CDR3 comprises 13 residues. CDR3 nucleotide sequence: TGTGCCAGCAGCTTGGGCAGCGCAGATACGCAGTATTTT. Translating gives CASSLGSADTQYF.